This is a list of T cell receptor beta chains from one sample in a study of blood T cell repertoires in COVID-19. Sequencing used immunoSEQ multiplex PCR; TCRdb keeps in-frame clones, though not all of them. Of over 250,000 clones in the sample, 70% to 90% are singletons; the top ten hold 4.5% to 6%. Sequenced sample: peripheral blood. These receptors were taken from a man aged 45 to 65 with active or convalescent COVID-19. CDR3s include the opening cysteine and the closing phenylalanine or tryptophan. The order of the fields is J gene, clone size, V gene, D gene, CDR3 DNA, CDR3 protein. A D gene is named only where the DNA matches it firmly. Rows may omit the clone size; those that give it use once, few, many or a size class.

j_gene: TRBJ1-2; abundance: .; v_gene: TRBV15; d_gene: TRBD1; CDR3nt: TGTGCCACCAGCACAACCTTGGAGGGGGCGGAAGATGGCTACACCTTC; CDR3aa: CATSTTLEGAEDGYTF
j_gene: TRBJ2-7; abundance: .; v_gene: TRBV6-4; d_gene: TRBD2; CDR3nt: TGTGCCAGCAGCAAAGCGGGAGTAGGCTACGAGCAGTACTTC; CDR3aa: CASSKAGVGYEQYF
j_gene: TRBJ2-3; abundance: .; v_gene: TRBV30; d_gene: .; CDR3nt: TGTGCCTGGACGAAGGGACAACTGGAAGATACGCAGTATTTT; CDR3aa: CAWTKGQLEDTQYF
j_gene: TRBJ2-1; abundance: .; v_gene: TRBV7-8; d_gene: .; CDR3nt: TGTGCCAGCAGCCCCCGACTTAGCTCCTACAATGAGCAGTTCTTC; CDR3aa: CASSPRLSSYNEQFF
j_gene: TRBJ1-6; abundance: .; v_gene: TRBV7-9; d_gene: .; CDR3nt: TGTGCCAGCAGCTACCCGGATTCACCCCTCCACTTT; CDR3aa: CASSYPDSPLHF
j_gene: TRBJ1-5; abundance: .; v_gene: TRBV5-5; d_gene: .; CDR3nt: TGTGCCAGCAGCCGAGCCGGTACCAATCAGCCCCAGCATTTT; CDR3aa: CASSRAGTNQPQHF
j_gene: TRBJ2-5; abundance: .; v_gene: TRBV20-1; d_gene: .; CDR3nt: TGCAGTGCTACCAAACAAGAGACCCAGTACTTC; CDR3aa: CSATKQETQYF
j_gene: TRBJ2-7; abundance: .; v_gene: TRBV6-5; d_gene: .; CDR3nt: TGTGCCAGCAGTCCCCCCGGGGGACAGACCCACGAGCAGTACTTC; CDR3aa: CASSPPGGQTHEQYF
j_gene: TRBJ1-1; abundance: .; v_gene: TRBV18; d_gene: TRBD1; CDR3nt: TGTGCCAGCTCACCCACGACAGGGTCGAACACTGAAGCTTTCTTT; CDR3aa: CASSPTTGSNTEAFF
j_gene: TRBJ1-1; abundance: .; v_gene: TRBV6-5; d_gene: TRBD1; CDR3nt: TGTGCCGCTCACAGGGGATTCGGCACTGAAGCTTTCTTT; CDR3aa: CAAHRGFGTEAFF
j_gene: TRBJ1-1; abundance: few; v_gene: TRBV9; d_gene: .; CDR3nt: TGTGCCAGCAGCGTAGGCGCAGACATGAACACTGAAGCTTTCTTT; CDR3aa: CASSVGADMNTEAFF
j_gene: TRBJ2-1; abundance: .; v_gene: TRBV4-2; d_gene: .; CDR3nt: TGTGCCAGCAGCCAAGGCGGGATCTACAATGAGCAGTTCTTC; CDR3aa: CASSQGGIYNEQFF
j_gene: TRBJ2-7; abundance: .; v_gene: TRBV5-1; d_gene: .; CDR3nt: TGCGCCAGCAGCTTTGCGGGGTTAGGCTACGAGCAGTACTTC; CDR3aa: CASSFAGLGYEQYF
j_gene: TRBJ1-5; abundance: .; v_gene: TRBV19; d_gene: TRBD1; CDR3nt: TGTGCCAGTAGTATCGGGCCGGGACAGGGGGGTGGGCAGCCCCAGCATTTT; CDR3aa: CASSIGPGQGGGQPQHF
j_gene: TRBJ1-1; abundance: .; v_gene: TRBV29-1; d_gene: .; CDR3nt: TGCAGCGTCTACGGATCAGGGCTTAGAGCTTTCTTT; CDR3aa: CSVYGSGLRAFF
j_gene: TRBJ2-1; abundance: few; v_gene: TRBV10-1; d_gene: TRBD2; CDR3nt: TGCGCCAGCAGTGAAGCGCGGGAGGGTCAGTACAATGAGCAGTTCTTC; CDR3aa: CASSEAREGQYNEQFF
j_gene: TRBJ1-5; abundance: .; v_gene: TRBV12-5; d_gene: TRBD1; CDR3nt: TGTGCTAGTGGTGGGGGGACAGGGGGCTCGTTGGGCAATCAGCCCCAGCATTTT; CDR3aa: CASGGGTGGSLGNQPQHF
j_gene: TRBJ1-1; abundance: .; v_gene: TRBV4-1; d_gene: TRBD1; CDR3nt: TGCGCCAGCAGCCGAGTAGGGACAGACCTAAAAGCTTTCTTT; CDR3aa: CASSRVGTDLKAFF
j_gene: TRBJ2-7; abundance: .; v_gene: TRBV7-2; d_gene: TRBD1; CDR3nt: TGTGCCAGCAGCTTCCGGGACAGGGGGCCCTACGAGCAGTACTTC; CDR3aa: CASSFRDRGPYEQYF
j_gene: TRBJ2-5; abundance: few; v_gene: TRBV19; d_gene: .; CDR3nt: TGTGCCAGTAGTATAGTACTTGAGACAGATGAGACCCAGTACTTC; CDR3aa: CASSIVLETDETQYF
j_gene: TRBJ2-5; abundance: .; v_gene: TRBV11-1; d_gene: .; CDR3nt: TGTGCCAGCAGCCGACGGGGAGGAGAGACCCAGTACTTC; CDR3aa: CASSRRGGETQYF
j_gene: TRBJ2-7; abundance: .; v_gene: TRBV4-1; d_gene: TRBD1; CDR3nt: TGCGCCAGCAGCCCGACCCTCGGGACAGGGAAATACGAGCAGTACTTC; CDR3aa: CASSPTLGTGKYEQYF
j_gene: TRBJ1-4; abundance: once; v_gene: TRBV4-2; d_gene: .; CDR3nt: TGTGCCAGCAGCCAAGATCCGGTACGGGTTAATGAAAAACTGTTTTTT; CDR3aa: CASSQDPVRVNEKLFF
j_gene: TRBJ2-2; abundance: .; v_gene: TRBV11-2; d_gene: TRBD2; CDR3nt: TGTGCCAGCAGCTTAGCGAGACTAGCGGGAGTAGGGGAGCTGTTTTTT; CDR3aa: CASSLARLAGVGELFF
j_gene: TRBJ2-2; abundance: .; v_gene: TRBV5-1; d_gene: .; CDR3nt: TGCGCCAGCAGCTTGGAGGGAGGCGGGGAGCTGTTTTTT; CDR3aa: CASSLEGGGELFF
j_gene: TRBJ2-3; abundance: .; v_gene: TRBV6-6; d_gene: TRBD1; CDR3nt: TGTGCCAGCAGTAGCCGACAGGGGTTGGTAGATACGCAGTATTTT; CDR3aa: CASSSRQGLVDTQYF
j_gene: TRBJ1-6; abundance: .; v_gene: TRBV12-3/TRBV12-4; d_gene: .; CDR3nt: TGTGCCAGCAGTTTGGACACTCGACCCCTCCACTTT; CDR3aa: CASSLDTRPLHF
j_gene: TRBJ2-2; abundance: .; v_gene: TRBV14; d_gene: TRBD2; CDR3nt: TGTGCCAGCAGCCTACCTTTTACTAGCGGGATAAGACGGACCGGGGAGCTGTTTTTT; CDR3aa: CASSLPFTSGIRRTGELFF
j_gene: TRBJ1-2; abundance: once; v_gene: TRBV18; d_gene: .; CDR3nt: TGTGCCAGCTCACCACCGGACGGGGAGGATCGCTACACCTTC; CDR3aa: CASSPPDGEDRYTF
j_gene: TRBJ2-1; abundance: .; v_gene: TRBV4-1; d_gene: TRBD2; CDR3nt: TGCGCCAGCAGATCACTAGCGGGAGAATGGTACAATGAGCAGTTCTTC; CDR3aa: CASRSLAGEWYNEQFF
j_gene: TRBJ1-2; abundance: .; v_gene: TRBV19; d_gene: .; CDR3nt: TGTGCCAGTAGTTTAAAGGACAGTATCTCCTATGGCTACACCTTC; CDR3aa: CASSLKDSISYGYTF
j_gene: TRBJ2-7; abundance: .; v_gene: TRBV27; d_gene: TRBD2; CDR3nt: TGTGCCAGCAGTTTATTATATACTAGCGGGAGGATCTCGGAAAACCAGTCCTACGAGCAGTACTTC; CDR3aa: CASSLLYTSGRISENQSYEQYF
j_gene: TRBJ2-7; abundance: .; v_gene: TRBV4-1; d_gene: .; CDR3nt: TGCGCCAGCAGCCAATACCAAGCGGAAACCTTCTTCGAGCAGTACTTC; CDR3aa: CASSQYQAETFFEQYF
j_gene: TRBJ2-1; abundance: .; v_gene: TRBV19; d_gene: TRBD2; CDR3nt: TGTGCCAGTAGCCGCGGGGGAGCGGCGGGTTGGGGAGAGCAGTTCTTC; CDR3aa: CASSRGGAAGWGEQFF
j_gene: TRBJ2-2; abundance: once; v_gene: TRBV5-4; d_gene: .; CDR3nt: TGTGCCAGCCGCTCCTGGGGGCTTGGCACCGGGGAGCTGTTTTTT; CDR3aa: CASRSWGLGTGELFF
j_gene: TRBJ2-1; abundance: .; v_gene: TRBV9; d_gene: .; CDR3nt: TGTGCCAGCAGCCTTACAGATTACAATGAGCAGTTCTTC; CDR3aa: CASSLTDYNEQFF
j_gene: TRBJ1-2; abundance: .; v_gene: TRBV5-1; d_gene: TRBD1; CDR3nt: TGCGCCAGCAGCTTGGCGGCGGCAGGGGGTCAGTATGGCTACACCTTC; CDR3aa: CASSLAAAGGQYGYTF
j_gene: TRBJ2-1; abundance: .; v_gene: TRBV21-1; d_gene: .; CDR3nt: TGTGCCAGCAGCAAAAGGGGACAGTCCAAGGGGTCATACAGGAATGAGCAGTTCTTC; CDR3aa: CASSKRGQSKGSYRNEQFF
j_gene: TRBJ2-7; abundance: once; v_gene: TRBV5-1; d_gene: TRBD1; CDR3nt: TGCGCCAGCAGCCAGGACAGGGGGAACGAGCAGTACTTC; CDR3aa: CASSQDRGNEQYF
j_gene: TRBJ2-7; abundance: few; v_gene: TRBV13; d_gene: TRBD1; CDR3nt: TGTGCCAGCAGCTTAGGGGCAGGGGGCGTTTACGAGCAGTACTTC; CDR3aa: CASSLGAGGVYEQYF
j_gene: TRBJ2-3; abundance: .; v_gene: TRBV7-2; d_gene: .; CDR3nt: TGTGCCAGCAGCTTCTCCTCGGGGACGCAGTATTTT; CDR3aa: CASSFSSGTQYF
j_gene: TRBJ2-1; abundance: .; v_gene: TRBV4-3; d_gene: TRBD2; CDR3nt: TGCGCCAGCAGCCAAGGGCTAGCGGGAGGCTCGGGGTACAATGAGCAGTTCTTC; CDR3aa: CASSQGLAGGSGYNEQFF
j_gene: TRBJ2-1; abundance: .; v_gene: TRBV6-5; d_gene: TRBD2; CDR3nt: TGTGCCAGCAGCCCGGGACTAGCGGGAGGGAATGAGCAGTTCTTC; CDR3aa: CASSPGLAGGNEQFF
j_gene: TRBJ2-1; abundance: .; v_gene: TRBV18; d_gene: .; CDR3nt: TGTGCCAGCTCACCCACTTCGGGGTCGCCGTTCTTC; CDR3aa: CASSPTSGSPFF
j_gene: TRBJ1-1; abundance: .; v_gene: TRBV19; d_gene: .; CDR3nt: TGTGCCAGTAGTAACCGGGCAGGGAGGGGCACTGAAGCTTTCTTT; CDR3aa: CASSNRAGRGTEAFF
j_gene: TRBJ2-7; abundance: .; v_gene: TRBV19; d_gene: TRBD2; CDR3nt: TGTGCCAGTAGTCGGGGACTAGCGGGCGACCACTACGAGCAGTACTTC; CDR3aa: CASSRGLAGDHYEQYF
j_gene: TRBJ2-7; abundance: .; v_gene: TRBV5-1; d_gene: TRBD2; CDR3nt: TGCGCCAGCAGCACCGCCCCCGGGACTAGCCTGGGTTACGAGCAGTACTTC; CDR3aa: CASSTAPGTSLGYEQYF
j_gene: TRBJ1-2; abundance: .; v_gene: TRBV5-6; d_gene: .; CDR3nt: TGTGCCAGCAGCTTGATCGACTATGGCTACACCTTC; CDR3aa: CASSLIDYGYTF
j_gene: TRBJ2-2; abundance: .; v_gene: TRBV19; d_gene: .; CDR3nt: TGTGCCAGTAGTCCCACCACCGGGCCAAGGGGAAAGGGGCTGTTTTTT; CDR3aa: CASSPTTGPRGKGLFF
j_gene: TRBJ2-6; abundance: .; v_gene: TRBV6-1; d_gene: .; CDR3nt: TGTGCCAGCAGTGGGACTGGGGTGGATGGTGGGGCCAACGTCCTGACTTTC; CDR3aa: CASSGTGVDGGANVLTF
j_gene: TRBJ2-2; abundance: .; v_gene: TRBV9; d_gene: .; CDR3nt: TGTGCCAGCAGCGTAGCCCCACCGGTTAGCAGCACCGGGGAGCTGTTTTTT; CDR3aa: CASSVAPPVSSTGELFF
j_gene: TRBJ1-2; abundance: few; v_gene: TRBV30; d_gene: TRBD1; CDR3nt: TGTGCCTGGAGTGCAGGGGGCGCGAGGTATGGCTACACCTTC; CDR3aa: CAWSAGGARYGYTF
j_gene: TRBJ2-1; abundance: .; v_gene: TRBV18; d_gene: TRBD2; CDR3nt: TGTGCCAGCTCAACCGGGACTAGCGGGAACTGGGCAGTTGAGCAGTTCTTC; CDR3aa: CASSTGTSGNWAVEQFF
j_gene: TRBJ2-2; abundance: .; v_gene: TRBV6-2/TRBV6-3; d_gene: TRBD1; CDR3nt: TGTGCCAGCAGTTACTCGGGGACAGGGTCCGGGGAGCTGTTTTTT; CDR3aa: CASSYSGTGSGELFF
j_gene: TRBJ2-5; abundance: many; v_gene: TRBV7-9; d_gene: TRBD2; CDR3nt: TGTGCCAGCAGCCCTATCGGACTAGACGGCGAGACCCAGTACTTC; CDR3aa: CASSPIGLDGETQYF